This T cell receptor (beta chain) was captured by sequencing in a study of T-cell reconstitution after alpha-beta-depleted transplantation in children listed by TCRdb under 2016. The study in broad terms: T-cell immune reconstitution after TCRalphabeta/CD19-depleted allogeneic hematopoietic cell transplantation in children was quantitatively tracked in the study by means of TCR repertoire profiling.

V is reduced by 8 bases and J by 1 base, leaving a spacing of 14 bases between them. From a lookup of the germline V gene, CDR1 and CDR2 are SNHLY and FYNNEI. The CDR3 measures 14 amino acids from cysteine to phenylalanine. Just the 42-base CDR3 DNA is kept, in frame starting at base 1. The library was obtained by PCR. The sequencing machine was an Illumina HiSeq 2500. Molecular barcoding was employed in the preparation of TCR libraries, with unique molecular identifiers being used to normalize TCRbeta repertoire quantification. TCRdb reprocessed the public reads (quality trimming at Q25 with fastp, clone calling with MiXCR) and kept in-frame beta chains. Rows are combined by CDR3 protein, so each entry shows the most common genes and DNA. A total of about 610,000 distinct CDR3 sequences appear in this sample, roughly a tenth of them only once. Clones ranked in the top ten supply 3.5% to 5% of the sample.

On this clonotype: This clone's antigen is unknown. Base quality data are lacking; no much larger clone is found one base away.

The receptor's source is a human donor who donated a stem cell graft to a child with acute myeloid leukemia. This material consisted of PBMCs from the stem cell graft donor, taken from the stem cell graft. This chain joins TRBV2 to TRBJ2-5; the D segment may tentatively be TRBD1 or TRBD2, each giving 5 matched bases. The nucleotide sequence reads TGTGCCAGCCGGTGGGACGGGATCCAAGAGACCCAGTACTTC. Translated, it gives CASRWDGIQETQYF.